Following are 26 T cell receptor beta chains from one sample sequenced in a study of T cells in Graves' hyperthyroidism and ophthalmopathy. Amplified TCR beta CDR3 regions derived from RNA transcripts. HTBI primers were employed in a first-round RT-PCR of the TCR CDR3. MiXCR, applied by TCRdb to the multiplex PCR reads, yields one record per CDR3 protein. The profile shows about 380,000 distinct CDR3 sequences, approximately 15% of them singletons. Material for sequencing was blood. These receptors all stem from a woman aged 60 to 75 with Graves' hyperthyroidism.

Many counts were recorded for this clonotype. The genes are TRBV5-1 and TRBJ2-1; 10 nucleotides match TRBD2. CDR3 length: 15 amino acids. Germline CDR1 reads SGHRS; CDR2 reads YFSETQ. The ends lost 0 bases at V and 7 bases at J; junction bases unmatched: 4. CDR3 nucleotides: TGCGCCAGCAGCTTGGGAGCGGGAGGGCTGAATGAGCAGTTCTTC. It codes for CASSLGAGGLNEQFF.

This clonotype was seen a handful of times. This may arise from a read error, as a much more abundant clone is one base away. The chain is built from TRBV20-1 and TRBJ2-3; TRBD2 is a possible D gene (6 bases). Trimming shortened V by 3 bases and J by 2 bases, and 12 bases separated the two germline ends. Germline CDR1 DFQATT, CDR2 SNEGSKA (reference sequence). The length of the CDR3 is 14 residues. This chain's CDR3 is CSARTGLNTDTQYF. CDR3 bases: TGCAGTGCTAGGACGGGACTCAACACAGATACGCAGTATTTT.

This clonotype showed up many times. The V gene is TRBV12-3 or TRBV12-4, the J gene TRBJ2-7, with D perhaps TRBD1 (6 bases). V dropped 3 bases and J dropped 2 bases, with 14 bases sitting between them. This CDR3 comprises 15 residues. CDR3 DNA: TGTGCCAGCAGTTTCGGACAGATCCCCCCCTACGAGCAGTACTTC. Residues: CASSFGQIPPYEQYF.

This clonotype was detected ten times or more. This sequence joins TRBV24-1 and TRBJ2-1, with D perhaps TRBD2 (5 bases). This CDR3 spans 14 amino acids. Germline-derived CDR1 and CDR2 are KGHDR and SFDVKD. The V gene lost 1 base and the J gene lost 10 bases, with 13 bases spanning the gap. The CDR3 DNA is TGTGCCACCAGTGATTTTGGGAGCGGATACGAGCAGTTCTTC. Amino acids: CATSDFGSGYEQFF.

This clonotype was observed a single time. Just one base apart from a much larger clone, this may be a read error. The CDR3 sequence: CAGSSSTTSRGELFF. The CDR3 region has the DNA TGTGCCGGCAGCTCGTCGACAACTTCAAGAGGGGAGCTGTTTTTT. V usage is TRBV7-2 and J usage is TRBJ2-2; D ambiguous. Germline CDR1 reads SGHTA; CDR2 reads FQGNSA. The CDR3 has 15 residues.

This clonotype was counted many times. V gene TRBV11-2 combines with J gene TRBJ2-1, with D possibly being TRBD1 (5 bases). The V and J ends lost 4 bases and 8 bases respectively, with 18 bases between them. CDR3 size: 15 residues. The V gene's germline CDR1 is SGHAT and CDR2 FQNNGV. In DNA, the CDR3 is TGTGCCAGCAGCTCTTTAAGGGGTAAGGTGGATGAGCAGTTCTTC. Translating gives CASSSLRGKVDEQFF. Filled out from reference TRBV11-2 and TRBJ2-1, the complete variable domain reads EAGVAQSPRYKIIEKRQSVAFWCNPISGHATLYWYQQILGQGPKLLIQFQNNGVVDDSQLPKDRFSAERLKGVDSTLKIQPAKLEDSAVYLCASSSLRGKVDEQFFGPGTRLTVL.

There are a few counts of this clonotype. The rearrangement joins TRBV2 to TRBJ1-1, with 10 bases aligning to TRBD1. From germline, CDR1 is SNHLY and CDR2 FYNNEI. Unmatched junction bases numbered 3, after V lost 4 bases and J lost 7 bases. This CDR3 region has 13 residues. The CDR3 is CASSGQGAVEAFF. CDR3 DNA sequence: TGTGCCAGCAGTGGACAGGGGGCGGTTGAAGCTTTCTTT.

This clonotype was found many times. This chain uses TRBV28 with TRBJ2-7; D is undetermined. Per germline, CDR1 MDHEN and CDR2 SYDVKM. V was shortened by 5 bases and J by 5 bases, with 10 bases between the two germline ends. CDR3 size: 12 residues. The CDR3 coding sequence is TGTGCCAGCAGTAGTAGGTTCGACGAGCAGTACTTC. It translates to CASSSRFDEQYF.

In its sample, this clonotype was seen many times. In nucleotides, the CDR3 is TGTGCCAGCAGCACCCCGGGACTAGCCGGCAGCGAGCAGTTCTTC. Translation gives CASSTPGLAGSEQFF. This chain connects TRBV7-9 to TRBJ2-1; 9 nucleotides match TRBD2. With V trimmed by 5 bases and J by 10 bases, 12 bases remained unmatched. Germline V lookup: CDR1 SEHNR, CDR2 FQNEAQ (reference sequence). This CDR3 has 15 residues.

This clonotype was found many times. The V call is TRBV10-3, the J call TRBJ2-1, with D unclear. This CDR3 spans 15 amino acids. Germline V gene data show CDR1 as ENHRY and CDR2 as SYGVKD. Trimming left V 4 bases short and J 3 bases short, with 13 bases between. CDR3 protein: CAISVRPDVYNEQFF. DNA of the CDR3: TGTGCCATCAGTGTTAGACCAGACGTCTACAATGAGCAGTTCTTC.

This clonotype was detected many times. The J gene is TRBJ2-3, the V gene TRBV5-1; the D gene is possibly TRBD2 (6 bases). Trimming stripped 1 base from V and 4 bases from J, with 7 bases between. The CDR3 extends over 13 amino acids. Germline lookup yields CDR1 SGHRS and CDR2 YFSETQ. The CDR3 spells CASSLTGADTQYF. For the CDR3, the DNA is TGCGCCAGCAGCTTGACGGGGGCAGATACGCAGTATTTT. The variable domain in full, completed from reference TRBV5-1 and TRBJ2-3, reads KAGVTQTPRYLIKTRGQQVTLSCSPISGHRSVSWYQQTPGQGLQFLFEYFSETQRNKGNFPGRFSGRQFSNSRSEMNVSTLELGDSALYLCASSLTGADTQYFGPGTRLTVL.

There are many counts of this clonotype. The CDR3 protein is CSAKTPGRASTDTQYF. Here the CDR3 DNA reads TGCAGTGCTAAAACCCCGGGACGGGCTAGCACAGATACGCAGTATTTT. The chain carries TRBV20-1 and TRBJ2-3; the D call may be TRBD1 or TRBD2 (5 bases each). Trimming pared 4 bases from V and 0 bases from J, leaving 17 bases between. This CDR3 spans 16 amino acids. Germline V gives CDR1 DFQATT, CDR2 SNEGSKA (reference sequence).

There are many counts of this clonotype. The CDR3 region has the DNA TGTGCCAGCAGCCCGCATTCTGATCAGCCCCAGCATTTT. It yields the protein CASSPHSDQPQHF. The chain couples TRBV7-9 to TRBJ1-5; D unresolved. The germline gives CDR1 SEHNR, CDR2 FQNEAQ (reference sequence). The CDR3 extends over 13 amino acids. V was cut by 5 bases and J by 5 bases, with 10 bases left in between.

This clonotype was detected many times. This sequence joins TRBV7-2 and TRBJ2-1; 11 nucleotides line up with TRBD2. CDR1 is SGHTA, CDR2 FQGNSA, per germline. This CDR3 region has 16 residues. Trimming removed 5 bases from V and 3 bases from J; junction bases left unmatched: 6. The CDR3 loop is CASSPATSGDYNEQFF. The CDR3 DNA reads as TGTGCCAGCAGCCCCGCGACTAGCGGGGACTACAATGAGCAGTTCTTC.

This chain uses TRBV5-1 with TRBJ2-1; 7 bases are shared with TRBD2. The trim removed 0 bases at V and 4 bases at J, leaving 10 bases unmatched. The CDR3 spans 17 residues. Germline V CDR1 and CDR2: SGHRS, YFSETQ. In DNA form, the CDR3 reads TGCGCCAGCAGCTTGGCAGTTTTTGCGGGAGTGTACAATGAGCAGTTCTTC. This encodes CASSLAVFAGVYNEQFF.

This clonotype has at least ten counts. The chain recombines TRBV15 with TRBJ1-4; TRBD1 matches at 8 bases. The CDR3 extends over 15 amino acids. Germline V gene lookup returns CDR1 LNHNV and CDR2 YYDKDF (reference sequence). The V gene end was trimmed by 3 bases and the J gene end by 7 bases; junction bases not matched to a gene: 7. DNA of the CDR3: TGTGCCACCAGCAGGGAGGGACAGGCAGCTGAAAAACTGTTTTTT. Protein sequence: CATSREGQAAEKLFF.

This clonotype has at least ten counts. V gene TRBV5-5 combines with J gene TRBJ2-1; TRBD2 might be the D (5 bases). Germline V gene lookup returns CDR1 SGHKS and CDR2 YYEKEE (reference sequence). CDR3 length: 13 amino acids. The V and J ends lost 1 base and 6 bases respectively, with 8 bases between them. CDR3: CASSLQDFNEQFF. The CDR3 bases are TGTGCCAGCAGCTTGCAGGACTTCAATGAGCAGTTCTTC.

This clonotype was detected a few times. The V and J genes are TRBV18 and TRBJ2-2; 8 bases map to TRBD1. Losses at the gene ends were 3 bases for V and 7 bases for J; bases not matched to a gene: 7. This CDR3 region has 15 residues. Germline CDR1 reads KGHSH; CDR2 reads LQKENI. The CDR3 sequence is CASSPRGRPVGELFF. CDR3 bases: TGTGCCAGCTCACCCAGGGGGCGCCCAGTCGGGGAGCTGTTTTTT. The variable domain in full, completed from reference TRBV18 and TRBJ2-2, reads NAGVMQNPRHLVRRRGQEARLRCSPMKGHSHVYWYRQLPEEGLKFMVYLQKENIIDESGMPKERFSAEFPKEGPSILRIQQVVRGDSAAYFCASSPRGRPVGELFFGEGSRLTVL.

This rearrangement joins TRBV12-3 or TRBV12-4 to TRBJ2-1, with 9 positions matching TRBD2. CDR3 length: 16 residues. With V trimmed by 7 bases and J by 0 bases, 7 bases remained unmatched. The CDR3 bases are TGTGCCAGCATTGCTCTAGCGGGGAGCTCCTACAATGAGCAGTTCTTC. Amino acids: CASIALAGSSYNEQFF.

There are many counts of this clonotype. The chain combines TRBV29-1 with TRBJ2-1; maybe TRBD2 (6 bases). The CDR3 length is 16 residues. The V end was cut by 4 bases, the J end by 2 bases, with 18 bases between. CDR1 and CDR2 from the germline V gene are SQVTM and ANQGSEA. The CDR3 bases are TGCAGCGTTGGCCCACATACGGGGGTGCCCTACAATGAGCAGTTCTTC. Translating gives CSVGPHTGVPYNEQFF.

This clonotype was detected only a few times. The chain is built from TRBV30 and TRBJ1-1; tentative D call: TRBD1 (6 bases). The ends were cut back, 8 bases at V and 4 bases at J, with 20 bases in the middle. The CDR3 has 14 amino acids. In germline, CDR1 is GTSNPN, CDR2 SVGIG (reference sequence). CDR3 protein: CASSFRTAFTEAFF. The CDR3 DNA sequence: TGTGCCAGTAGTTTCCGGACAGCGTTCACTGAAGCTTTCTTT.

Many counts were recorded for this clonotype. This chain links TRBV6-1 with TRBJ1-4, with D perhaps matching TRBD1 (5 bases). V lost 7 bases and J lost 5, with 20 bases in between. Germline CDR1 reads MNHNS; CDR2 reads SASEGT. This CDR3 region has 16 residues. The CDR3, as DNA: TGTGCCAGCAAAACGTGGGATTCGGGGCCCAATGAAAAACTGTTTTTT. This gives the protein CASKTWDSGPNEKLFF.

In its sample, this clonotype was seen many times. This sequence joins TRBV6-1 and TRBJ1-2; D perhaps matches TRBD1 (5 bases). With 7 bases removed from V and 1 base from J, the gap between germline ends came to 10 bases. The V gene's germline CDR1 is MNHNS and CDR2 SASEGT. The CDR3 is 13 residues long. The CDR3 region has the DNA TGTGCCAGCAACCCTGGGGGTAACTATGGCTACACCTTC. This codes for CASNPGGNYGYTF.

This clonotype was counted at least ten times. This sequence joins TRBV30 and TRBJ1-1; the D gene is possibly TRBD1 (6 bases). CDR3 length: 13 residues. Trimming stripped 4 bases from V and 4 bases from J, with 13 bases between. Germline V CDR1 and CDR2: GTSNPN, SVGIG (reference sequence). The CDR3 nucleotides are TGTGCCTGGACTACCGGAGGGGGCACTGAAGCTTTCTTT. Amino acids: CAWTTGGGTEAFF.

This clonotype came up a few times. V usage is TRBV5-4 and J usage is TRBJ2-7; D possibly corresponds to TRBD2 (6 bases). CDR3 length equals 14 residues. Trimming took off 2 bases at V and 6 bases at J, with 15 bases between the two ends. CDR1 is SGHNT and CDR2 is YYREEE in the germline V gene (reference sequence). CDR3 DNA: TGTGCCAGCAGCTTAGGAGGGAGTTTAGCCGAGCAGTACTTC. The encoded protein is CASSLGGSLAEQYF.

This clonotype was counted ten times or more. This rearrangement joins TRBV3-1 to TRBJ2-3; TRBD2 aligns across 10 bases. Germline CDR1 and CDR2: LGHDT and YNNKEL (reference sequence). The V and J ends lost 3 bases and 4 bases, in that order; junction bases with no gene match: 7. This CDR3 contains 16 residues. CDR3 amino acids: CASSHASGSNSDTQYF. The CDR3 DNA reads as TGTGCCAGCAGCCACGCTAGCGGGAGTAATTCAGATACGCAGTATTTT.